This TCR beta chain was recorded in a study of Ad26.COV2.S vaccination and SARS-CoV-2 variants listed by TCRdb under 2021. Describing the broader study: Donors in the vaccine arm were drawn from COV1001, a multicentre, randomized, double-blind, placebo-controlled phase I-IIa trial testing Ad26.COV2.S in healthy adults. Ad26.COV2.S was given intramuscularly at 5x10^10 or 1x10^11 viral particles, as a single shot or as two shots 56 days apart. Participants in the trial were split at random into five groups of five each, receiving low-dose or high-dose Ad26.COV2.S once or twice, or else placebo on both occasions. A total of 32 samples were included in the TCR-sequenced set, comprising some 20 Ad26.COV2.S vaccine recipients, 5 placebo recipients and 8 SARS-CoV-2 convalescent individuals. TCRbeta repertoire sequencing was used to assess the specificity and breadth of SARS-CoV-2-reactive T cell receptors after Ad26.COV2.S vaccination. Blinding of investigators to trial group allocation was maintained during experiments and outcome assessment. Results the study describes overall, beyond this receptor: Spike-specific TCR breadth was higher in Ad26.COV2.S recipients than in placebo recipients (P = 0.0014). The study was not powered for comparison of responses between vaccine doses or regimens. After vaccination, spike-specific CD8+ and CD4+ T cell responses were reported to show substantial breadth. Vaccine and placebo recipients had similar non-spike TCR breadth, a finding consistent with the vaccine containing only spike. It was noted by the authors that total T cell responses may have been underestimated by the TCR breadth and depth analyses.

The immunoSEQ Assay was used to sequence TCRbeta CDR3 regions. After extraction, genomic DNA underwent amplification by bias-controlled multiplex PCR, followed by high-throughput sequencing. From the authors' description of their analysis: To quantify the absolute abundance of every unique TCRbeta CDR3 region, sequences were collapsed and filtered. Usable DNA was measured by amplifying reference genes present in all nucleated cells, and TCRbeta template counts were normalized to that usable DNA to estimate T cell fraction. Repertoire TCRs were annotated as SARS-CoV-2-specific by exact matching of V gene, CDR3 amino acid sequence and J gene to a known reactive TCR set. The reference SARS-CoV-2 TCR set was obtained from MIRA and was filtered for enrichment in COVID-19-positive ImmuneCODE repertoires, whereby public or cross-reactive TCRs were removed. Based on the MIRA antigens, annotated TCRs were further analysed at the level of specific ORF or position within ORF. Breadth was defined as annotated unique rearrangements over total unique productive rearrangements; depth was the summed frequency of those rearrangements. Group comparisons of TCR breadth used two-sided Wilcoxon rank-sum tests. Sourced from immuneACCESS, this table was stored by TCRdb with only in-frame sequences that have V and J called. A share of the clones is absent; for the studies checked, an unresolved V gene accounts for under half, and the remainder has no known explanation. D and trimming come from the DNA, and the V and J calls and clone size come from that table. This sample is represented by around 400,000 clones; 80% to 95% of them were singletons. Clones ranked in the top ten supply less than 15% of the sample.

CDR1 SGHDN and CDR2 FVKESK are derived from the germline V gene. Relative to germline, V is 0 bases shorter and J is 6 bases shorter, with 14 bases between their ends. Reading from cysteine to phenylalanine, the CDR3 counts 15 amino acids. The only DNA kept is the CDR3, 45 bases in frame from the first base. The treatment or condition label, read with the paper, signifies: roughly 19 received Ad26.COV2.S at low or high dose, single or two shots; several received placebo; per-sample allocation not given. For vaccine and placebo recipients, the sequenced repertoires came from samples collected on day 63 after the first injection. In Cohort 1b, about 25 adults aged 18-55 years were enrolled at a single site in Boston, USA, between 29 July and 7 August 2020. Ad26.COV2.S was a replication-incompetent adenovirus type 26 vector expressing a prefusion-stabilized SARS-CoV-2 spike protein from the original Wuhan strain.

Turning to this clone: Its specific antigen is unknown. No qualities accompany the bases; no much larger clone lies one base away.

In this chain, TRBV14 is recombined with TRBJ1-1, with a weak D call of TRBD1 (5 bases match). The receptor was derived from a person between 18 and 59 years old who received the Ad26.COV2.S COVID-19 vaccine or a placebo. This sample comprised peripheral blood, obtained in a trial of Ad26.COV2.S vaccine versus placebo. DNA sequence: TGTGCCAGCAGCCAAGAACCCCGAATGGGGGCTGAAGCTTTCTTT. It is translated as CASSQEPRMGAEAFF.